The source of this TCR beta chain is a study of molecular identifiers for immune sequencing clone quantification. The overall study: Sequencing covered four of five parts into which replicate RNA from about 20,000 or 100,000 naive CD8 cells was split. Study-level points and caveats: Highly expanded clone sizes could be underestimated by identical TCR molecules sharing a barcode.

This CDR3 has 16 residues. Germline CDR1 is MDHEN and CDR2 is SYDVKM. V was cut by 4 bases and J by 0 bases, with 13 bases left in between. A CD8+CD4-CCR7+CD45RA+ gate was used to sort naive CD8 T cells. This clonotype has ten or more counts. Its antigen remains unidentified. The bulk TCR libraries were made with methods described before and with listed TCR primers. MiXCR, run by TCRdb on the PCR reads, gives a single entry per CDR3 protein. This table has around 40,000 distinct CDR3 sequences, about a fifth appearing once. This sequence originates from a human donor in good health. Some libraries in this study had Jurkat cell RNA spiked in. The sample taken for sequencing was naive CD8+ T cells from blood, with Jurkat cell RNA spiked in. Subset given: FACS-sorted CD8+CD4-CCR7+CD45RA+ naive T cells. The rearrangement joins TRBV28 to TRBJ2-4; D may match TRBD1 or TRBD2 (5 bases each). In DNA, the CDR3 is TGTGCCAGCAGTTGGGACCCAAAAGTAGCCAAAAACATTCAGTACTTC. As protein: CASSWDPKVAKNIQYF.